Below, 11 T cell receptor beta chains from the same sample are listed, as sequenced in a study of blood T cells in healthy people across ages. The second PCR ran about 6 to 12 cycles with a sample-barcoded 5' primer and J-beta primers. From the 5' RACE reads, TCRdb called clonotypes with MiXCR, one entry per CDR3 protein. The table records about 1.5 million distinct CDR3 sequences, roughly 43% of them present only once. The sample comprised blood. These receptors were taken from a woman aged 18 to 35 in good health.

The chain recombines TRBV12-5 with TRBJ2-5, with D tentatively TRBD1 (6 bases). There are 13 residues in the CDR3. In germline, CDR1 is LGHNT, CDR2 FRNRAP. The V gene lost 2 bases and the J gene lost 3 bases, with 7 bases spanning the gap. The CDR3 coding sequence is TGTGCTAGTGGTTTGCGGACAGAAGAGACCCAGTACTTC. This gives the protein CASGLRTEETQYF.

This clonotype was seen only a few times. V gene TRBV29-1 combines with J gene TRBJ2-1; D possibly corresponds to TRBD2 (6 bases). The CDR3 covers 13 residues. CDR1 SQVTM and CDR2 ANQGSEA come from the germline V gene. Trimming took 3 bases from V and 5 from J, leaving 11 bases between them. The CDR3 nucleotides read TGCAGCGTTGATCCGGGGGTAGACAATGAGCAGTTCTTC. Its translation is CSVDPGVDNEQFF.

This chain joins TRBV6-1 and TRBJ2-1; 11 bases map to TRBD2. V lost 8 bases, J lost 5 bases, and 5 bases stayed unmatched. CDR3 length: 14 amino acids. Per the germline V gene, CDR1 is MNHNS and CDR2 is SASEGT. The CDR3: CASRSTSGNNEQFF. CDR3 nucleotide sequence: TGTGCCAGCCGTTCGACTAGCGGGAACAATGAGCAGTTCTTC.

The CDR3 sequence: CASTQGNEKLFF. The CDR3 DNA reads TGTGCCAGCACCCAGGGTAATGAAAAACTGTTTTTT. The chain carries TRBV28 and TRBJ1-4, with D tentatively TRBD1 (5 bases). Looked up from germline, CDR1 is MDHEN and CDR2 is SYDVKM. This CDR3 is built from 12 residues. V lost 7 bases and J lost 4, with 7 bases in between.

This clonotype was seen a handful of times. This chain's CDR3 is CASSQVVSSYYGYTF. CDR3 nucleotide sequence: TGCGCCAGCAGCCAAGTAGTATCCTCTTACTATGGCTACACCTTC. The genes are TRBV4-1 and TRBJ1-2; the D is unclear. V gave up 1 base and J gave up 3 bases, with 12 bases separating them. CDR1 and CDR2 (germline): MGHRA, YSYEKL. This CDR3 has 15 amino acids.

In DNA form, the CDR3 reads TGTGCCAGCAGCCCAGTCCGCGAGCAGTACTTC. The encoded protein is CASSPVREQYF. V usage is TRBV2 and J usage is TRBJ2-7; D unclear. V was clipped by 6 bases and J by 6 bases, with 9 bases between them. This CDR3 is built from 11 residues. CDR1 is SNHLY, CDR2 FYNNEI, per germline.

This chain uses TRBV4-1 with TRBJ2-1, with 7 nucleotides matching TRBD1. V dropped 3 bases and J dropped 10; count of bases not matched to a gene: 12. The CDR3 totals 15 residues. Germline assignment: CDR1 MGHRA and CDR2 YSYEKL. DNA of the CDR3: TGCGCCAGCAGCCACCTGACAGGGACGGGCTACGAGCAGTTCTTC. Protein sequence: CASSHLTGTGYEQFF.

In the case of this clonotype: The junction shows a germline mismatch at one end, possibly a read error. V and J are TRBV7-2 and TRBJ2-2, with a tentative D call TRBD2 (5 bases). Germline loops: CDR1 SGHTA, CDR2 FQGNSA. CDR3 length: 15 residues. CDR3 sequence (DNA): TGTGCCAGCAGTTTAGGACTCGCCAACACCGGGGAGCTGTTTTTT. Translating gives CASSLGLANTGELFF. Variable domain in full (rest from reference TRBV7-2 and TRBJ2-2): GAGVSQSPSNKVTEKGKDVELRCDPISGHTALYWYRQSLGQGLEFLIYFQGNSAPDKSGLPSDRFSAERTGGSVSTLTIQRTQQEDSAVYLCASSLGLANTGELFFGEGSRLTVL.

This chain joins TRBV10-3 and TRBJ2-5; D may be TRBD2 (6 bases). This CDR3 region has 15 residues. Germline V CDR1 and CDR2: ENHRY, SYGVKD. V was clipped by 3 bases and J by 11 bases, with 22 bases between them. The CDR3 DNA reads as TGTGCCATCAGTGATTGGAGGGAGGCTAGCGATGAGCAGTACTTC. Its translation: CAISDWREASDEQYF.

A few counts support this clonotype. This chain uses TRBV4-3 with TRBJ2-7; 8 bases are a match to TRBD2. Germline V gene sequence: CDR1 LGHNA, CDR2 YSLEER. The CDR3 contains 16 residues. V trimming: 0 bases; J trimming: 2 bases; junction bases outside the gene matches: 6. The CDR3 loop reads CASSQDAGGRPYEQYF. Here the CDR3 DNA reads TGCGCCAGCAGCCAAGATGCCGGCGGGAGGCCCTACGAGCAGTACTTC.

This clonotype has a count of ten or more. The J gene is TRBJ1-2, the V gene TRBV20-1; D uncertain. Trimming left V 6 bases short and J 9 bases short, with 26 bases between. CDR1 and CDR2 (germline): DFQATT, SNEGSKA (reference sequence). The length of the CDR3 is 15 residues. For the CDR3, the DNA is TGCAGTGCGATTCAACTCACGGTCGGTTGGGAGCGCTACACCTTC. Its protein product is CSAIQLTVGWERYTF.